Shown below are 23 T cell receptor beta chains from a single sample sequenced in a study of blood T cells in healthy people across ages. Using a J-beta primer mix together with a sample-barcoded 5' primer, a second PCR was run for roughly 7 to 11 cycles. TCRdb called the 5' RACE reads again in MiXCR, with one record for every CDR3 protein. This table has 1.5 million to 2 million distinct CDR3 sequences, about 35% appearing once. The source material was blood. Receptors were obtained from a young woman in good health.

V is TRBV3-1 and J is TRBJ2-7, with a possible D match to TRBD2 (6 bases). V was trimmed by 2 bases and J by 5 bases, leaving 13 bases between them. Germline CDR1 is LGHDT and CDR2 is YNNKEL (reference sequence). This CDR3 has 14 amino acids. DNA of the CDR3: TGTGCCAGCAGCCAACCCGGGACTCGCCACGAGCAGTACTTC. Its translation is CASSQPGTRHEQYF.

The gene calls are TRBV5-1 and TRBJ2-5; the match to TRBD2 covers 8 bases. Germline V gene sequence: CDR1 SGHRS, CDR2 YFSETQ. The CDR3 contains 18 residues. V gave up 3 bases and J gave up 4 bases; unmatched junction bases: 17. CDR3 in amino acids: CASSWGGTSGTSGETQYF. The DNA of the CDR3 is TGCGCCAGCAGCTGGGGGGGAACTAGCGGAACGAGCGGAGAGACCCAGTACTTC.

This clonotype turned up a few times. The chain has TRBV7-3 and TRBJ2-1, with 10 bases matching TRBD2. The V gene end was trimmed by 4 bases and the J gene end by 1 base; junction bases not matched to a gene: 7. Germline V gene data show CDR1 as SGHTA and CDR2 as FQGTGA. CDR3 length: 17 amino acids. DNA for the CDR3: TGTGCCAGCAGCTCGGGACTAGCGAGAGGGTCCTACAATGAGCAGTTCTTC. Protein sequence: CASSSGLARGSYNEQFF.

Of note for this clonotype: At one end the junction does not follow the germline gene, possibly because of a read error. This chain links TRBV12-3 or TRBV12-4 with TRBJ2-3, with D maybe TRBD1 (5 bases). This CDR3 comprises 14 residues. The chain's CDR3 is CASSQSVQTDMQYF. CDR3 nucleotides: TGTGCCAGCAGTCAGAGCGTGCAGACAGATATGCAGTATTTT.

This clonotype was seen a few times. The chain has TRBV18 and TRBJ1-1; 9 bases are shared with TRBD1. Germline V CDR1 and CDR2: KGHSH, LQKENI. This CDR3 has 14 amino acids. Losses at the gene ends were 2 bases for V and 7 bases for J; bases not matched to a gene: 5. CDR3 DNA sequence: TGTGCCAGCTCACCAAACAGGGGGCGTCATGAAGCTTTCTTT. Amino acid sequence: CASSPNRGRHEAFF. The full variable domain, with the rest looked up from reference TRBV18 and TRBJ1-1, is NAGVMQNPRHLVRRRGQEARLRCSPMKGHSHVYWYRQLPEEGLKFMVYLQKENIIDESGMPKERFSAEFPKEGPSILRIQQVVRGDSAAYFCASSPNRGRHEAFFGQGTRLTVV.

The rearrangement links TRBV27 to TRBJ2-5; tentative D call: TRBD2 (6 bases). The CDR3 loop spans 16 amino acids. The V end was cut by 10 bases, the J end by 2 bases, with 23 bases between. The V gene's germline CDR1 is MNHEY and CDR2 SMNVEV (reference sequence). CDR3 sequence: CATKLLRLGGQETQYF. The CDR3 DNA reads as TGTGCCACCAAACTTTTGCGTTTGGGGGGACAAGAGACCCAGTACTTC.

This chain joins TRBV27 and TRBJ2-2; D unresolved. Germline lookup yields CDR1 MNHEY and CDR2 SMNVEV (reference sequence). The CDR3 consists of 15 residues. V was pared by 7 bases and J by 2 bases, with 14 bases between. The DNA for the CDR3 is TGTGCCAGCAACCCATCGTGGGGAAACACCGGGGAGCTGTTTTTT. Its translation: CASNPSWGNTGELFF.

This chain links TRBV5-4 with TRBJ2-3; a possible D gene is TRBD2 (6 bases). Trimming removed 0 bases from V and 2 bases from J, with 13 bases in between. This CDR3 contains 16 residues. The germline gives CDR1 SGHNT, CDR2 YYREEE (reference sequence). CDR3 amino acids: CASSLGPGLDTDTQYF. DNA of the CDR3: TGTGCCAGCAGCTTGGGGCCGGGACTTGACACAGATACGCAGTATTTT.

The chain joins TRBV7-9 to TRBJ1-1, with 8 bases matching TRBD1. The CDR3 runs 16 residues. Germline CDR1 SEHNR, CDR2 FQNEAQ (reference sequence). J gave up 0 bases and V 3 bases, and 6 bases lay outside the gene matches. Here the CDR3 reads CASSFWTGLMNTEAFF. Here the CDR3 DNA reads TGTGCCAGCAGCTTCTGGACAGGGCTGATGAACACTGAAGCTTTCTTT.

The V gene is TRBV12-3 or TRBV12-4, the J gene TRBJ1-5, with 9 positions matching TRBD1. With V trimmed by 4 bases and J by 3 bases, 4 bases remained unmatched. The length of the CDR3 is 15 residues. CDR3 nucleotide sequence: TGTGCCAGCAGTTCAAGGACAGGGGACAATCAGCCCCAGCATTTT. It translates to CASSSRTGDNQPQHF.

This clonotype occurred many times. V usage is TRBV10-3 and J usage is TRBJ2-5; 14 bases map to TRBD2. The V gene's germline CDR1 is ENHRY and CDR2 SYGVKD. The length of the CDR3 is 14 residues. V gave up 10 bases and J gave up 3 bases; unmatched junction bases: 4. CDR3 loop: CASGTSGSKETQYF. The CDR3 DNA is TGTGCCAGCGGGACTAGCGGGAGTAAAGAGACCCAGTACTTC.

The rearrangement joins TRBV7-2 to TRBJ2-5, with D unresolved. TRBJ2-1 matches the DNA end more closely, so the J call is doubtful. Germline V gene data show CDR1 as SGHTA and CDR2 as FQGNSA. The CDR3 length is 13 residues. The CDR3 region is CASSLANQETQFF. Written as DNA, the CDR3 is TGTGCCAGCAGCTTAGCTAACCAAGAGACCCAGTTCTTC.

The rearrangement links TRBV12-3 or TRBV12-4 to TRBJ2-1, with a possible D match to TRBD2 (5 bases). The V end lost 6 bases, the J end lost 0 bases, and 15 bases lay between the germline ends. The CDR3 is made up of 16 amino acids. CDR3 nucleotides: TGTGCCAGCAGCCGCGCACTAGTGAGCTCCTACAATGAGCAGTTCTTC. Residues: CASSRALVSSYNEQFF.

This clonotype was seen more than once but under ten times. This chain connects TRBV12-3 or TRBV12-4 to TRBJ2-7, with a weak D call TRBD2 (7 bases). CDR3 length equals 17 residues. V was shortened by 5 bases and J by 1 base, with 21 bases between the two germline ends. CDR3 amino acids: CASSPGGGGAFSYEQYF. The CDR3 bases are TGTGCCAGCAGTCCAGGCGGCGGGGGCGCATTTTCCTACGAGCAGTACTTC.

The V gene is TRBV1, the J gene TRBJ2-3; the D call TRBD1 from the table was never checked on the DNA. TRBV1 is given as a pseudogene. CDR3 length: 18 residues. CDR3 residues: CTSSLKTGRSWPRDTQYF. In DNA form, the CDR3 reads TGCACCAGCAGCCTAAAGACGGGTCGAAGCTGGCCCCGAGATACGCAGTATTTT.

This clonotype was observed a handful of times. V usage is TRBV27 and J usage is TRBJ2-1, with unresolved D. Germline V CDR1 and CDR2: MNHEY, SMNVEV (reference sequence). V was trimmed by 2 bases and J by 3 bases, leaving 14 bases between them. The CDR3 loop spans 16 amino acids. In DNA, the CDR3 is TGTGCCAGCAGTTTAGGTGTCTCGGGCAGCTACAATGAGCAGTTCTTC. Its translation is CASSLGVSGSYNEQFF.

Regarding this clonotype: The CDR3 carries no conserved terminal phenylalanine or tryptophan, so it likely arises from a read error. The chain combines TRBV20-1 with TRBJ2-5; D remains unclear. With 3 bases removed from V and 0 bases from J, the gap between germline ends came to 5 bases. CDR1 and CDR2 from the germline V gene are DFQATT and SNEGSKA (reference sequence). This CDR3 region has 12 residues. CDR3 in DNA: TGCAGTGCTAGGCCCAACCAAGAGACCCAGTACGTC. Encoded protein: CSARPNQETQYV.

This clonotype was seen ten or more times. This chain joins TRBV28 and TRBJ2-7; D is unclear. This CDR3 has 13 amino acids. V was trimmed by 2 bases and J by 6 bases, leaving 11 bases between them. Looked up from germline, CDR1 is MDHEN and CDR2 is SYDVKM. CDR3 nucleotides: TGTGCCAGCAGTTTAGGCAGGAAGCGCGAGCAGTACTTC. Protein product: CASSLGRKREQYF.

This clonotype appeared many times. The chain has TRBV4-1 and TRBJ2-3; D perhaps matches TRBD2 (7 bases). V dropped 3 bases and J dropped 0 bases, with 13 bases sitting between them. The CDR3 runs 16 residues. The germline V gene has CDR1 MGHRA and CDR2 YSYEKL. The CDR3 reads CASSQGGPTSTDTQYF. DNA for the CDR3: TGCGCCAGCAGCCAGGGGGGGCCCACCAGCACAGATACGCAGTATTTT.

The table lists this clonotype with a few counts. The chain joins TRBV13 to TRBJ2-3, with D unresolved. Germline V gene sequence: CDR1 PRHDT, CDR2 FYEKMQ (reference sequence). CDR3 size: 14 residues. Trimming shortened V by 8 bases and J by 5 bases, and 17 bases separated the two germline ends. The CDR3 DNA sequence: TGTGCCAGCCGCCGGGCCGCTAGAAGAGATACGCAGTATTTT. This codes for CASRRAARRDTQYF.

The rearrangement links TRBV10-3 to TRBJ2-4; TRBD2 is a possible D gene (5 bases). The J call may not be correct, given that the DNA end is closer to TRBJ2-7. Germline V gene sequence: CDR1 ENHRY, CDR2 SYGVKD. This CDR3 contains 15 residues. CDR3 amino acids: CAIRRAVETHYEQYF. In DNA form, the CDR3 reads TGTGCCATCAGGAGAGCGGTGGAAACCCACTACGAGCAGTACTTC.

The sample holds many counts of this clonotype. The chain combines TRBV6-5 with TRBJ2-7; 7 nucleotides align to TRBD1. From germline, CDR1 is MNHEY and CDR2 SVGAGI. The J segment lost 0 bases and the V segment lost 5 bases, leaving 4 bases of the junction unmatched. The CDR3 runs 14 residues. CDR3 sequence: CASSDGQASYEQYF. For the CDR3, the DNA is TGTGCCAGCAGTGACGGACAGGCCTCCTACGAGCAGTACTTC.

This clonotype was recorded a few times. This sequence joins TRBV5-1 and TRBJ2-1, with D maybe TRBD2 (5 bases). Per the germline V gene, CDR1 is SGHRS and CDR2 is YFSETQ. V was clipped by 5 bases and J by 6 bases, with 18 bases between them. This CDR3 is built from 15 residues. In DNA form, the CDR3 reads TGCGCCAGCAGTCCTAGGAGGCCAGGCGGCAATGAGCAGTTCTTC. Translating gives CASSPRRPGGNEQFF.